This is a list of T cell receptor beta chains from one sample in a study of glioma-infiltrating T cells. TCRdb re-analysed the multiplex PCR reads in MiXCR, keeping a single row per CDR3 protein. The sample lists 100,000 to 150,000 distinct CDR3 sequences, around 23% occurring once. The sample taken for sequencing was glioma tissue, nonneoplastic brain tissue, or PBMCs (not recorded which). The origin of the receptors is a human donor with low-grade glioma or glioblastoma, undergoing nonglioma brain surgery, or in good health (not recorded which). Both conserved end residues are part of each CDR3. The D gene is left open where the match is weak. Size values are once, few and many counts, or a class for expanded clones, and some rows have none.

TRBJ2-3 17 many TRBV7-9 TRBD2 TGTGCCAGCAGCTTAGCCACACTAGCGGGAGGATCAGATACGCAGTATTTT CASSLATLAGGSDTQYF
TRBJ2-1 18 . TRBV19 TRBD2 TGTGCCAGTAGTGCGAGACACTCCGGGACTAGCGGACACAATGAGCAGTTCTTC CASSARHSGTSGHNEQFF
TRBJ2-7 11 many TRBV19 . TGTGCCAGTTCTCAGTTCGACGAGCAGTACTTC CASSQFDEQYF
TRBJ1-2 14 few TRBV12-3/TRBV12-4 TRBD1 TGTGCCAGCAGTTCGGACAGGGGCCTCTATGGCTACACCTTC CASSSDRGLYGYTF
TRBJ1-3 11 few TRBV29-1 . TGCAGCGTTGTACAACGAAACACCATATATTTT CSVVQRNTIYF
TRBJ2-1 13 few TRBV5-1 . TGCGCCAGCAGCGGGACTGACCACAATGAGCAGTTCTTC CASSGTDHNEQFF
TRBJ2-1 16 many TRBV15 TRBD2 TGTGCCACCAGCCCTCTAGCGGGGAAATCCTACAATGAGCAGTTCTTC CATSPLAGKSYNEQFF
TRBJ1-4 15 . TRBV12-3/TRBV12-4 . TGTGCCAGCAGTTTATCGGGGCTTAGAAATGAAAAACTGTTTTTT CASSLSGLRNEKLFF
TRBJ2-5 14 many TRBV7-2 TRBD2 TGTGCCAGCAGCGCGGCCGGGAGGAGAGAGACCCAGTACTTC CASSAAGRRETQYF
TRBJ2-7 17 many TRBV6-1 . TGTGCCAGCAGACCACTCTCCCCCACGGGCCAGACCTACGAGCAGTACTTC CASRPLSPTGQTYEQYF
TRBJ2-1 21 many TRBV20-1 TRBD2 TGCAGTGCTAGAACCCCGATAACCGGGACTAGCGGGAGTGGATCCTACAATGAGCAGTTCTTC CSARTPITGTSGSGSYNEQFF
TRBJ2-1 14 many TRBV19 TRBD2 TGTGCCAGTAGTATCCGGGAGGGGTACAATGAGCAGTTCTTC CASSIREGYNEQFF
TRBJ2-1 14 many TRBV11-1 . TGTGCCAGCAGCTTACCAGGAAGTTACAATGAGCAGTTCTTC CASSLPGSYNEQFF
TRBJ1-4 15 many TRBV28 TRBD1 TGTGCCAGCAGTTTTTACGGGACAGGGGCGGAAAAACTGTTTTTT CASSFYGTGAEKLFF
TRBJ2-1 16 many TRBV7-6 . TGTGCCAGCAGCTTAGACGGGGGACATGTCTACAATGAGCAGTTCTTC CASSLDGGHVYNEQFF
TRBJ2-2 12 many TRBV19 . TGTGCCAGTTTAGGTGTCACCGGGGAGCTGTTTTTT CASLGVTGELFF
TRBJ1-5 13 . TRBV29-1 . TGCAGCGTGCAGCCCGGGAGTAATCAGCCCCAGCATTTT CSVQPGSNQPQHF
TRBJ2-3 14 few TRBV9 . TGTGCCAGCAGCGTAGGCAGGGGCACAGATACGCAGTATTTT CASSVGRGTDTQYF
TRBJ1-5 13 . TRBV14 . TGTGCCAGCAGCCAAGGAGGCTATCAGCACCAGCATTTT CASSQGGYQHQHF
TRBJ2-1 13 . TRBV14 . TGTGCCAGCAGCCTTTATCTCTCGACAGAGCAGTTCTTC CASSLYLSTEQFF
TRBJ2-1 15 many TRBV4-1 . TGCGCCAGCAGCAGACCGGGACTGACGATATGGGAGCAGTTCTTC CASSRPGLTIWEQFF
TRBJ1-5 14 many TRBV15 . TGTGCCACCAGCAGAGACGGTAGCGATCAGCCCCAGCATTTT CATSRDGSDQPQHF
TRBJ2-2 17 few TRBV7-9 TRBD2 TGTGCCAGCAGCTTAGCGCGACTAGCGGGTTTCACGGGGGAGCTGTTTTTT CASSLARLAGFTGELFF
TRBJ2-1 15 . TRBV4-2 TRBD2 TGTGCCAGCAGCCCTCTCCTAGCGGCATACAATGAGCAGTTCTTC CASSPLLAAYNEQFF
TRBJ2-2 14 many TRBV10-3 TRBD1 TGTGCCATCGAGGGGACAGGGGGGTCCGGGGAGCTGTTTTTT CAIEGTGGSGELFF
TRBJ2-3 15 many TRBV19 . TGTGCCAGTAGTAGGGGAACCTTGGGCACAGATACGCAGTATTTT CASSRGTLGTDTQYF
TRBJ1-5 14 many TRBV28 . TGTGCCAGCACCGAACAGGGAGACCATCAGCCCCAGCATTTT CASTEQGDHQPQHF
TRBJ2-2 17 few TRBV27 TRBD2 TGTGCCAGCAGTTTAGGAGGGTGGCGGGAGATCTCCGGGGAGCTGTTCTTT CASSLGGWREISGELFF
TRBJ2-1 13 few TRBV29-1 TRBD2 TGCAGCCCGGGCGGGGGTCCCTACAATGAGCAGTTCTTC CSPGGGPYNEQFF
TRBJ2-7 12 many TRBV3-1 . TGTGCCAGCAGCCTTGGCAACTACGAGCAGTACTTC CASSLGNYEQYF
TRBJ2-5 14 . TRBV5-5 TRBD2 TGTGCCAGCAGCTCGGGACTAGCGACAGAGACCCAGTACTTC CASSSGLATETQYF
TRBJ2-5 12 many TRBV20-1 . TGCAGTGCCCTACAAGCCCAAGAGACCCAGTACTTC CSALQAQETQYF
TRBJ2-7 15 many TRBV3-1 . TGTGCCAGCAGCCAAGGACCTAGCGCAACCTACGAGCAGTACTTC CASSQGPSATYEQYF
TRBJ1-2 14 . TRBV19 TRBD1 TGTTCCAGTAGTACGCGGACAGGCCACTATGGCTACACCTTC CSSSTRTGHYGYTF
TRBJ2-7 14 many TRBV7-2 TRBD1 TGTGCCAGCAGAGACGACAGGGTGTCCTACGAGCAGTACTTC CASRDDRVSYEQYF
TRBJ2-1 14 many TRBV28 . TGTGCCAGCAGCCGATACGGACTGAACAATGAGCAGTTCTTC CASSRYGLNNEQFF
TRBJ2-7 12 many TRBV4-3 . TGCGCCAGCAGCCAAGATTGGGACGAGCAGTACTTC CASSQDWDEQYF
TRBJ2-5 17 . TRBV28 TRBD2 TGTGCCAGCGGTTTATTCCAGCTAGCGGGATCCCAAGAGACCCAGTACTTC CASGLFQLAGSQETQYF
TRBJ1-5 16 many TRBV15 . TGTGCCACCAGCAGCCACCCGGCCGGGACCGAGGGGCACCAGCATTTT CATSSHPAGTEGHQHF
TRBJ1-1 13 . TRBV5-1 . TGCGCCAGCAGCTTGGTACAGCCCAATGAAGCTTTCTTT CASSLVQPNEAFF
TRBJ2-7 15 . TRBV7-2 TRBD2 TGCGCCAGCAGCCCTTCTAGCGGGGGCTCCTACGAGCAGTACTTC CASSPSSGGSYEQYF
TRBJ2-3 16 . TRBV9 TRBD1 TGTGCCAGCAGCGCTGCCGGGACAGGGGTCACAGATACGCAGTATTTT CASSAAGTGVTDTQYF
TRBJ1-1 13 . TRBV6-8 . TGTGCCCGCCGGTTGGGGGGGAACACCGAAGCTTCCTTT CARRLGGNTEASF
TRBJ1-3 18 . TRBV18 . TGTGCCAGCTCACCATCGAGTTTGAGGACCGGAGGAGGAAACACCATATATTTT CASSPSSLRTGGGNTIYF
TRBJ2-3 14 . TRBV12-5 . TGTGCTAGTGGGCTACAGGGATACGCAGATACGCAGTATTTT CASGLQGYADTQYF
TRBJ2-7 16 many TRBV20-1 TRBD2 TGCAGTGCTATCGGAAGTGGACTAGCGGGAGTTCGGGAGCAGTACTTC CSAIGSGLAGVREQYF
TRBJ2-2 15 many TRBV6-2/TRBV6-3 . TGTGCCAGCAGTTACTACGACCGGAACACCGGGGAGCTGTTTTTT CASSYYDRNTGELFF
TRBJ1-2 14 many TRBV29-1 TRBD1 TGCAGCGTTGTGGAAGGCGGGACAGTCTATGGCTACACCTTC CSVVEGGTVYGYTF
TRBJ2-5 14 once TRBV7-2 . TGTGCCAGCAGCTTAGGGTTGGACCAAGAGACCCAGTACTTC CASSLGLDQETQYF
TRBJ1-2 16 many TRBV27 . TGTGCCAGCAGTTTATTTGCCCCTCAGCGGGACTATGGCTACACCTTC CASSLFAPQRDYGYTF
TRBJ2-1 15 many TRBV4-3 TRBD1 TGCGCCAGCAGCCCGGACAGGGGCTCAAACAATGAGCAGTTCTTC CASSPDRGSNNEQFF
TRBJ2-5 15 many TRBV7-2 . TGTGCCAGCAGCCCGACAGGGAGGCACCAAGAGACCCAGTACTTC CASSPTGRHQETQYF
TRBJ2-5 13 many TRBV6-1 . TGTGCCAGCAGCCCCGGGGACCAAGAGACCCAGTACTTC CASSPGDQETQYF
TRBJ2-7 15 few TRBV10-3 TRBD1 TGTGCCATCAGCGGCCGGGACAGGGGGAGCTACGAGCAGTACTTC CAISGRDRGSYEQYF